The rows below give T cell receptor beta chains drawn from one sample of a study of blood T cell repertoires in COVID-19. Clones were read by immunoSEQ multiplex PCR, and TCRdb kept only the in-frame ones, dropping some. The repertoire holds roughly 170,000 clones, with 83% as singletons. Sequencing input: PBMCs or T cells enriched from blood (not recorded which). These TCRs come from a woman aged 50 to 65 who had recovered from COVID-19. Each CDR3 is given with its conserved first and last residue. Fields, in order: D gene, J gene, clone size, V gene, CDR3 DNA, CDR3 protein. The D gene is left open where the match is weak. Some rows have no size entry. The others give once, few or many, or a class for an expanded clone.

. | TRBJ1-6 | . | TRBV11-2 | TGTGCCAGCAACTCGGCGGGGGTTAATTCACCCCTCCACTTT | CASNSAGVNSPLHF
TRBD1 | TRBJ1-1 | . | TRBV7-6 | TGTGCCAGCAGGCCCTGGACAGGGTTTCATACTGAAGCTTTCTTT | CASRPWTGFHTEAFF
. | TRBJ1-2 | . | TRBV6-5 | TGTGCCAGCAGTCCGAAACCACTACATGCCTGGGGCTACACCTTC | CASSPKPLHAWGYTF
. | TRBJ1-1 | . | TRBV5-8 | TGTGCCAGCAGCTTGGCCGACAGACTGAACACTGAAGCTTTCTTT | CASSLADRLNTEAFF
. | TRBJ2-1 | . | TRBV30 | . | CAWGLGTGSPFF
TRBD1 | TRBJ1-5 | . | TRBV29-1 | TGCAGCGTTTTTGACAGGGAAGGTCAGCCCCAGCATTTT | CSVFDREGQPQHF
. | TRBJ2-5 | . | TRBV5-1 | TGCGCCAGCAGGGGCGGGGAAGAGACCCAGTACTTC | CASRGGEETQYF
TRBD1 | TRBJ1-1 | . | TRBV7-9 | TGTGCCAGCAGCGTGCAGGGACAGGGGGGCACTGAAGCTTTCTTT | CASSVQGQGGTEAFF
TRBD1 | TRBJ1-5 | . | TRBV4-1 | TGCGCCAGCAGCCGGGGGACAGGGGATCAGCCCCAGCATTTT | CASSRGTGDQPQHF
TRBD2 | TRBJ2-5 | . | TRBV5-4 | TGTGCCAGCAGCCCTGGCGGGGGGGCGAAAGAGACCCAGTACTTC | CASSPGGGAKETQYF
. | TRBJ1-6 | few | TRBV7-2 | TGTGCCAGCAGCTTAGGGAGGGCAGGGCAATCACCCCTCCACTTT | CASSLGRAGQSPLHF
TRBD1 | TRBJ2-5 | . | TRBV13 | TGTGCCAGCAGCCCCCAGGGGGACCAAGAGACCCAGTACTTC | CASSPQGDQETQYF
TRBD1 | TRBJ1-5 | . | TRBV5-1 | TGCGCCAGCAGCCCTAGATGGGGACAGGAAAGCTTCAGAACCCTCCCGCCCCAGCATTTT | CASSPRWGQESFRTLPPQHF
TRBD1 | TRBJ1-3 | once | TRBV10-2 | TGCGCCAGCAGTCCGGGACAGGGATTCGTCTCCATATATTTT | CASSPGQGFVSIYF
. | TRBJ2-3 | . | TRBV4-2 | TGTGCCAGCAGCCAACCTCACAGGGAGCGCACAGATACGCAGTATTTT | CASSQPHRERTDTQYF
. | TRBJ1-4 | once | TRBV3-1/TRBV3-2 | TGTGCCAGCAGCCAAGGACCACCACCGGAGGGAAAACTGTTTTTT | CASSQGPPPEGKLFF
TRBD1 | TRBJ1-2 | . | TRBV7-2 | TGTGCCAGCACCTATACCGGGACAGATGGCTACACCTTC | CASTYTGTDGYTF
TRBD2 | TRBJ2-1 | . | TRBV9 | TGTGCCAGCAGCGTTGGCGTGACTAGCGGGAGGGTAGGGGCGACCGGGGAGCAGTTCTTC | CASSVGVTSGRVGATGEQFF
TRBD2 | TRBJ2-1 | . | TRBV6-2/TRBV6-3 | TGTGCCAGCAGTTCCCCGGGACTAGCGGGAGTTGAGCAGTTCTTC | CASSSPGLAGVEQFF
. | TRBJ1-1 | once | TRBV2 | TGTGCCAGCAGTGAATCGGGGAAGAACACTGAAGCTTTCTTT | CASSESGKNTEAFF
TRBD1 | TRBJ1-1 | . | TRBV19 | TGTGCCAGTATCCACAGGGGGGGGAACACTGAAGCTTTCTTT | CASIHRGGNTEAFF
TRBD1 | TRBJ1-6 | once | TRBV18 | TGTGCCAGCTCACCACAGGACAGGGGGATTTCACCCCTCCACTTT | CASSPQDRGISPLHF
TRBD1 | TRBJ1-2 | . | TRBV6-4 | TGTGCCAGCAGTGAACAGGGGGGCGACTATGGCTACACCTTC | CASSEQGGDYGYTF
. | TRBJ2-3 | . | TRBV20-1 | TGCAGTGCCACGAGGGATACGCAGTATTTT | CSATRDTQYF
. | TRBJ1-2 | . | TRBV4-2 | TGTGCCAGCAGCAGCGGGGGCGCGGCTGGCTACACCTTC | CASSSGGAAGYTF
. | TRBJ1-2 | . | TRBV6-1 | TGTGCCAGCAGTGAAGTACCGGTTTTCTCTAACTATGGCTACACCTTC | CASSEVPVFSNYGYTF
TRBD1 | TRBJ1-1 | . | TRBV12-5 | TGTGCTAGTGGTCTTCCCAGGGGGACGGCTTTCTTT | CASGLPRGTAFF
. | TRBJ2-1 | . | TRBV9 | TGTGCCAGCAGCGTAGACGGGAGAGCTAATGAGCAGTTCTTC | CASSVDGRANEQFF
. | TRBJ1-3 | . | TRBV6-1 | TGTGCCAGCAGTGAAGCAGGAGGCTCTGGAAACACCATATATTTT | CASSEAGGSGNTIYF
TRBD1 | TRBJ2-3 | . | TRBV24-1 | TGTGCCACCAGTGCCACGACAGGGGGCGGAAGTACAGATACGCAGTATTTT | CATSATTGGGSTDTQYF